This TCR beta chain was identified during a study of OX40 agonist ivuxolimab in advanced cancers. Study-wide context: Patients received ivuxolimab, an agonistic anti-OX40 (CD134) antibody. Partial responses occurred in Three dose-escalation patients, one with hepatocellular carcinoma and two with cutaneous melanoma. General observations from the study: There were also nonresponders showing low normalized T-cell clonal expansion.

Blood draws occurred at baseline, cycle 4 day 1, and cycle 7 day 1. Profiling relied on immunoSEQ multiplex PCR, and the TCRdb table lists in-frame clones only, not all of them. The sample has 70,000 to 95,000 clones; under 95% are singletons. CDR1 is MNHNS and CDR2 is SASEGT in the germline V gene. The CDR3 runs 10 residues. A note on this clone: The antigen is undetermined.

The input for sequencing was CD4+ or CD8+ T cells sorted from blood, taken in a trial of the OX40 agonist ivuxolimab. The source of this sequence is an adult with an advanced solid tumor such as melanoma, head and neck, liver or kidney cancer. V is TRBV6-1 and J is TRBJ2-7, with D possibly being TRBD1 (6 bases). The CDR3 region has the DNA TGTGCGGCAGGGGCCTACGAGCAGTACTTC. Translation: CAAGAYEQYF.